Sequencing of this T cell receptor beta chain was carried out in a study of blood T cell repertoires in COVID-19. The wider study: PBMCs, B-cell-depleted T cells, or T cells provided the cDNA or gDNA that made up the material.

Clones were sequenced by immunoSEQ multiplex PCR, and TCRdb holds only the in-frame ones, with some missing. The table has hundreds of thousands of clones, about four fifths seen once. Participant-reported clinical history was the basis for cohort assignment. This TCR derives from a woman aged 35 to 49 who had been exposed to COVID-19. Sequenced: PBMCs or T cells enriched from blood (not recorded which).

The DNA of the CDR3 is TGTGCCAGCAGTCGCTCGACAGGGTTGAACACTGAAGCTTTCTTT. Residues: CASSRSTGLNTEAFF. The V gene is TRBV27, the J gene TRBJ1-1, with TRBD1 matching over 7 bases. Per the germline V gene, CDR1 is MNHEY and CDR2 is SMNVEV (reference sequence). This CDR3 comprises 15 residues. The J segment lost 0 bases and the V segment lost 5 bases, leaving 6 bases of the junction unmatched.